The 2 T cell receptor beta chains reported below all come from one sample, sequenced in a study of patients and donors after allogeneic stem cell transplantation. TCRdb ran MiXCR on the RT-PCR reads and lists one entry per CDR3 protein. The table includes about 960,000 distinct CDR3 sequences, about a sixth detected once. Material for sequencing was blood, either unsorted or a sorted T cell fraction (not recorded which). The source is a human donor who was either an allogeneic HSCT recipient or a stem cell or donor lymphocyte infusion donor (not recorded which). It is not recorded whose cells these are; they may come from a transplant donor.

This clonotype was observed a few times. The chain has TRBV7-9 and TRBJ2-4; D is undetermined. Trimming left V 3 bases short and J 14 bases short, with 14 bases between. The CDR3 is 12 amino acids. From germline, CDR1 is SEHNR and CDR2 FQNEAQ (reference sequence). CDR3 DNA sequence: TGTGCCAGCAGCTTCCATCCGGCAGAAAAGTACTTC. Amino acid sequence: CASSFHPAEKYF.

This clonotype was detected many times. V usage is TRBV12-3 or TRBV12-4 and J usage is TRBJ2-7; D is perhaps TRBD1 or TRBD2 (6 bases each). V was clipped by 5 bases and J by 12 bases, with 14 bases between them. The CDR3 is 11 residues long. CDR3 sequence reads: CASSLGGTTYF. The CDR3 region has the DNA TGTGCCAGCAGTCTAGGGGGGACAACGTACTTC.